A selection of T cell receptor beta chains follows, all from one sample in a study of blood T cells in healthy people across ages. TCRdb recomputed calls from the 5' RACE reads with MiXCR, one row per CDR3 protein. This table has 2 million or so distinct CDR3 sequences, less than 50% appearing once. The sequenced material came from blood. Source of these receptors: a woman aged 40 to 50 in good health. Both conserved end residues are part of each CDR3. The D gene is left open where the match is weak. Expanded clones are given a class, and other clones once, few, many or no size at all.

J: TRBJ2-7
size: .
V: TRBV20-1
D: TRBD2
DNA: TGCAGTGCCACTAGGGGGTCGGGGGGGCGAGGGTACGAGCAGTACTTC
CDR3: CSATRGSGGRGYEQYF

J: TRBJ2-3
size: .
V: TRBV12-5
D: .
DNA: TGTGCTAGTGGTTTGGCCGTCGCGGGGGCCGGCACAGATACGCAGTATTTT
CDR3: CASGLAVAGAGTDTQYF

J: TRBJ2-1
size: few
V: TRBV3-1
D: .
DNA: TGTGCCAGCAGCCAAGGTGCGGGGCAAGCTTACAATGAGCAGTTCTTC
CDR3: CASSQGAGQAYNEQFF

J: TRBJ2-5
size: .
V: TRBV12-3/TRBV12-4
D: TRBD2
DNA: TGTGCCAGCAGTTTAATGGGCGGGGGGGCCGCTGAGCAGTACTTC
CDR3: CASSLMGGGAAEQYF

J: TRBJ2-1
size: .
V: TRBV7-9
D: TRBD2
DNA: TGTGCCAGCAGCTTAGGACTAGCGGGGCCGCTCCTGGGGGAGCAGTTCTTC
CDR3: CASSLGLAGPLLGEQFF

J: TRBJ2-7
size: .
V: TRBV20-1
D: TRBD1
DNA: TGCAGTGCCCAGGGACAGTCCTACGAGCAGTACTTC
CDR3: CSAQGQSYEQYF

J: TRBJ2-7
size: .
V: TRBV7-2
D: .
DNA: TGTGCCAGCAAAACCGACAGAACCTACGAGCAGTACTTC
CDR3: CASKTDRTYEQYF

J: TRBJ1-2
size: .
V: TRBV11-2
D: TRBD1
DNA: TGTGCCAGCAGCGCACGGGATCGGACAGGGAACTATGGCTACACCTTC
CDR3: CASSARDRTGNYGYTF

J: TRBJ1-6
size: .
V: TRBV9
D: .
DNA: TGTGCCAGCAGCGTAGATCTGTTTTCTAATTCACCCCTCCACTTT
CDR3: CASSVDLFSNSPLHF

J: TRBJ2-1
size: .
V: TRBV6-2/TRBV6-3
D: .
DNA: TGTGCCAGCAGTCCGGACGGAGTCTCCTACAATGAGCAGTTCTTC
CDR3: CASSPDGVSYNEQFF

J: TRBJ2-1
size: .
V: TRBV20-1
D: .
DNA: TGCAGTGCTAGAGATGAAAGCTCCTACAATGAGCAGTTCTTC
CDR3: CSARDESSYNEQFF